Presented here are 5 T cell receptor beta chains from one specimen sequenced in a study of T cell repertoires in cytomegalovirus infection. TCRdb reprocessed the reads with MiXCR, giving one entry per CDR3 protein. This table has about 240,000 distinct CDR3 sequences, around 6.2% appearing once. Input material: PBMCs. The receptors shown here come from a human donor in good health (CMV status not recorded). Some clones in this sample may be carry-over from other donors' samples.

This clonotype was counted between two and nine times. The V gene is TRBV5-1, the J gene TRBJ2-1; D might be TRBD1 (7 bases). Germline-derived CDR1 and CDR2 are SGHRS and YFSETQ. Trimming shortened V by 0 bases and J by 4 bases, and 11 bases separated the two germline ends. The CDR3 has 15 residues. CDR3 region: CASSLGQGGYNEQFF. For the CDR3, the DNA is TGCGCCAGCAGCTTGGGGCAGGGGGGATACAATGAGCAGTTCTTC.

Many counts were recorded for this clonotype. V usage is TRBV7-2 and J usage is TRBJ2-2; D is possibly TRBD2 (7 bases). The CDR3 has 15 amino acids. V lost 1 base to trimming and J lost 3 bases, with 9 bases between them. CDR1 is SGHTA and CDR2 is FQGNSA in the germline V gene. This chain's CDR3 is CASSLEGGDTGELFF. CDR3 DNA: TGTGCCAGCAGCTTAGAGGGGGGGGACACCGGGGAGCTGTTTTTT.

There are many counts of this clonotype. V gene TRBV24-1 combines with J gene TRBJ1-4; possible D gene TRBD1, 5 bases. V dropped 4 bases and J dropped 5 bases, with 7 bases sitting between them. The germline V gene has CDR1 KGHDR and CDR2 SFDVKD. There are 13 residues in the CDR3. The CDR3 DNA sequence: TGTGCCACCAGTGAACAGGAGAATGAAAAACTGTTTTTT. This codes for CATSEQENEKLFF.

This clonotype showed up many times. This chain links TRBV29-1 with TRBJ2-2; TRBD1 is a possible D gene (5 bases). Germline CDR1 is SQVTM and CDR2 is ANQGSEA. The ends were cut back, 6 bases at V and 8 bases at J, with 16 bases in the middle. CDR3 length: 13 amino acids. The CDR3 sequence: CSVAGAIGGELFF. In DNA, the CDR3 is TGCAGCGTGGCTGGGGCTATCGGAGGGGAGCTGTTTTTT.

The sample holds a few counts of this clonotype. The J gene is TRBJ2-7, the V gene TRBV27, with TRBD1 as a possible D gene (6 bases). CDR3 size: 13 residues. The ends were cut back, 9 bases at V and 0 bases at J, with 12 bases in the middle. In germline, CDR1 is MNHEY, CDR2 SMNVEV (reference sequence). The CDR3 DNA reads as TGTGCCAGTCGGACAGAAAACTCCTACGAGCAGTACTTC. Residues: CASRTENSYEQYF.